These 30 T cell receptor beta chains originate from one sample sequenced in a study of shared T cell receptors in the human thymus. Clones were read by immunoSEQ multiplex PCR, and TCRdb kept only the in-frame ones, dropping some. This table has approximately 660,000 clones, more than 75% appearing once. The data also belong to a second study, concerning human thymus T cells.

The specimen was thymocytes. The receptors derive from a boy under two years old with a congenital heart defect.

This chain uses TRBV4-3 with TRBJ2-1; 7 nucleotides agree with TRBD2. With V trimmed by 1 base and J by 9 bases, 18 bases remained unmatched. There are 18 residues in the CDR3. CDR1 LGHNA and CDR2 YSLEER come from the germline V gene. Here the CDR3 reads CASSQASPGGHYSGEQFF. The DNA for the CDR3 is TGCGCCAGCAGCCAAGCTAGCCCGGGAGGCCATTACAGCGGTGAGCAGTTCTTC.

The chain has TRBV4-3 and TRBJ2-1, with TRBD2 matching 7 bases. The CDR3 consists of 15 residues. Germline-derived CDR1 and CDR2 are LGHNA and YSLEER. Germline trimming cut 4 bases from V and 2 bases from J; bases unmatched to any gene: 5. The CDR3 nucleotides read TGCGCCAGCAGCCGACTAGCTTTTACCTACAATGAGCAGTTCTTC. It is translated as CASSRLAFTYNEQFF.

V usage is TRBV28 and J usage is TRBJ1-1, with 9 bases that match TRBD1. Germline CDR1 is MDHEN and CDR2 is SYDVKM. J gave up 5 bases and V 6 bases, and 16 bases lay outside the gene matches. This CDR3 has 17 residues. The CDR3 protein is CASRTRDRDTTGTEAFF. The CDR3 coding sequence is TGTGCCAGCAGAACGCGGGACAGGGATACGACGGGGACTGAAGCTTTCTTT.

The CDR3 region is CASSHPQGPDYEQYF. Here the CDR3 DNA reads TGCGCCAGCAGCCATCCACAGGGTCCCGACTACGAGCAGTACTTC. This rearrangement joins TRBV4-1 to TRBJ2-7, with a weak D call TRBD1 (6 bases). V lost 3 bases to trimming and J lost 3 bases, with 15 bases between them. From germline, CDR1 is MGHRA and CDR2 YSYEKL. The CDR3 is 15 amino acids.

This chain connects TRBV6-5 to TRBJ1-1; TRBD1 is a possible D gene (6 bases). With 4 bases removed from V and 1 base from J, the gap between germline ends came to 10 bases. The CDR3 extends over 14 amino acids. The germline V gene has CDR1 MNHEY and CDR2 SVGAGI. The CDR3 sequence is CASSCIQGNTEAFF. The CDR3 coding sequence is TGTGCCAGCAGTTGCATACAGGGGAACACTGAAGCTTTCTTT.

This chain uses TRBV7-2 with TRBJ2-7, with a tentative D call TRBD1 (5 bases). V lost 4 bases and J lost 2, with 9 bases in between. CDR1 SGHTA and CDR2 FQGNSA come from the germline V gene. The length of the CDR3 is 13 residues. In DNA form, the CDR3 reads TGTGCCAGCAGCTCCTGGGGCACCTACGAGCAGTACTTC. Translating gives CASSSWGTYEQYF.

This rearrangement joins TRBV5-4 to TRBJ1-2; TRBD1 is a possible D gene (6 bases). The CDR3 length is 16 residues. Trimming cost V 4 bases and J 3 bases, with 19 bases left between them. Germline V CDR1 and CDR2: SGHNT, YYREEE (reference sequence). The DNA for the CDR3 is TGTGCCAGCAGCCGAACAGGGCCCGAGGTCTACTATGGCTACACCTTC. Protein product: CASSRTGPEVYYGYTF.

This sequence joins TRBV4-3 and TRBJ2-7; the D gene is possibly TRBD2 (6 bases). The germline gives CDR1 LGHNA, CDR2 YSLEER. The V and J ends lost 1 base and 6 bases respectively, with 25 bases between them. The CDR3 contains 18 residues. CDR3 DNA sequence: TGCGCCAGCAGCCAAGCCCCCTTCCCGCAGACTAGGGTTTTCGAGCAGTACTTC. Translation gives CASSQAPFPQTRVFEQYF.

The CDR3 spells CASSPPGSSGSYEQYF. For the CDR3, the DNA is TGTGCCAGCAGCCCCCCGGGGTCTAGCGGATCCTACGAGCAGTACTTC. The genes are TRBV11-2 and TRBJ2-7, with 7 bases identical to TRBD2. The J segment lost 1 base and the V segment lost 5 bases, leaving 11 bases of the junction unmatched. The germline CDR1 and CDR2 sequences are SGHAT and FQNNGV. The CDR3 totals 16 residues.

The chain uses TRBV30 and TRBJ2-7; TRBD2 agrees at 8 bases. There are 14 residues in the CDR3. CDR1 and CDR2 from the germline V gene are GTSNPN and SVGIG (reference sequence). Trimming removed 5 bases from V and 2 bases from J; junction bases left unmatched: 8. The CDR3 loop is CAWGLSGTTYEQYF. CDR3 nucleotide sequence: TGTGCCTGGGGCCTTAGCGGGACTACCTACGAGCAGTACTTC.

The rearrangement joins TRBV28 to TRBJ2-7; 8 nucleotides align to TRBD2. Germline loops: CDR1 MDHEN, CDR2 SYDVKM. This CDR3 is built from 15 residues. Unmatched junction bases numbered 11, after V lost 7 bases and J lost 3 bases. In nucleotides, the CDR3 is TGTGCCAGCACCCATACGCGGGAGGCATACTACGAGCAGTACTTC. This encodes CASTHTREAYYEQYF.

The chain recombines TRBV6-5 with TRBJ2-2; D unclear. Germline CDR1 is MNHEY and CDR2 is SVGAGI. V lost 6 bases to trimming and J lost 3 bases, with 8 bases between them. This CDR3 contains 13 residues. CDR3: CASSPRHTGELFF. Here the CDR3 DNA reads TGTGCCAGCAGCCCGAGGCACACCGGGGAGCTGTTTTTT.

The V call is TRBV2, the J call TRBJ1-5, with 7 bases identical to TRBD1. The V gene end was trimmed by 0 bases and the J gene end by 7 bases; junction bases not matched to a gene: 9. The CDR3 contains 16 residues. Germline assignment: CDR1 SNHLY and CDR2 FYNNEI. The CDR3 is CASSEAGGQNAQPQHF. The CDR3 DNA is TGTGCCAGCAGTGAAGCGGGGGGACAGAACGCCCAGCCCCAGCATTTT.

V gene TRBV27 combines with J gene TRBJ2-5; TRBD1 matches 9 bases. Germline trimming cut 5 bases from V and 6 bases from J; bases unmatched to any gene: 13. The CDR3 is made up of 16 amino acids. CDR1 is MNHEY and CDR2 is SMNVEV in the germline V gene (reference sequence). The CDR3 DNA is TGTGCCAGCAGTCCGCGGGACAGGGCCCGTCGAAAGACCCAGTACTTC. Protein: CASSPRDRARRKTQYF.

The J gene is TRBJ2-7, the V gene TRBV4-1; possible D gene TRBD1, 5 bases. The CDR3 loop spans 17 amino acids. Germline CDR1 MGHRA, CDR2 YSYEKL. The V gene lost 0 bases and the J gene lost 0 bases, with 15 bases spanning the gap. CDR3 region: CASSQEGLGLISYEQYF. In nucleotides, the CDR3 is TGCGCCAGCAGCCAAGAAGGATTGGGGCTGATCTCCTACGAGCAGTACTTC.

The chain uses TRBV4-1 and TRBJ2-2; perhaps TRBD2 as D (6 bases). The germline V and J ends were trimmed by 0 bases and 2 bases, with 13 bases remaining between them. CDR1 MGHRA and CDR2 YSYEKL come from the germline V gene. This CDR3 has 17 residues. The CDR3 coding sequence is TGCGCCAGCAGCCAAGAACCCGGACTACCTAACACCGGGGAGCTGTTTTTT. The encoded protein is CASSQEPGLPNTGELFF.

The CDR3 sequence: CASSIRAYQETQYF. The CDR3 bases are TGTGCCAGCAGTATCCGAGCCTACCAAGAGACCCAGTACTTC. The chain carries TRBV6-5 and TRBJ2-5, with unresolved D. This CDR3 comprises 14 residues. V lost 5 bases and J 0 bases, leaving 10 bases between the germline ends. CDR1 is MNHEY, CDR2 SVGAGI, per germline.

This chain uses TRBV5-1 with TRBJ2-3, with D possibly TRBD2 on 6 matching bases. The germline gives CDR1 SGHRS, CDR2 YFSETQ. CDR3 length: 15 amino acids. Deletions cut 4 bases from V and 3 bases from J, with 15 bases between. The CDR3 spells CASSLPGLQTDTQYF. CDR3 DNA sequence: TGCGCCAGCAGCCTCCCGGGACTCCAGACAGATACGCAGTATTTT.

V usage is TRBV5-6 and J usage is TRBJ2-1; weak D call: TRBD2 (5 bases). This CDR3 contains 14 residues. Per the germline V gene, CDR1 is SGHDT and CDR2 is YYEEEE. Trimming stripped 2 bases from V and 2 bases from J, with 8 bases between. The CDR3 region has the DNA TGTGCCAGCAGCTTTCGGCGGGCCTACAATGAGCAGTTCTTC. Translated: CASSFRRAYNEQFF.

The V call is TRBV7-2, the J call TRBJ2-7; 11 bases align to TRBD1. V shed 5 bases and J 3 bases; nucleotides not matched to a gene: 6. The CDR3 length is 15 residues. The germline V gene has CDR1 SGHTA and CDR2 FQGNSA. The CDR3 DNA reads TGTGCCAGCAGCCCCCGGGGGACAGGGGGCTACGAGCAGTACTTC. It encodes CASSPRGTGGYEQYF.

V and J are TRBV18 and TRBJ2-7; TRBD2 aligns across 13 bases. The CDR3 runs to 16 residues. The germline CDR1 and CDR2 sequences are KGHSH and LQKENI. V lost 2 bases to trimming and J lost 2 bases; unmatched junction nucleotides: 3. The DNA for the CDR3 is TGTGCCAGCTCACCAAGGACTAGCGGGAGAACCTACGAGCAGTACTTC. Translating gives CASSPRTSGRTYEQYF. Full variable domain (outside the CDR3, taken from reference TRBV18 and TRBJ2-7): NAGVMQNPRHLVRRRGQEARLRCSPMKGHSHVYWYRQLPEEGLKFMVYLQKENIIDESGMPKERFSAEFPKEGPSILRIQQVVRGDSAAYFCASSPRTSGRTYEQYFGPGTRLTVT.

This clone was seen only once. The V and J genes are TRBV5-4 and TRBJ2-1, with 8 positions matching TRBD2. V was clipped by 0 bases and J by 1 base; unmatched bases: 3. The CDR3 consists of 16 residues. Germline CDR1 SGHNT, CDR2 YYREEE (reference sequence). CDR3 DNA sequence: TGTGCCAGCAGCTTGGGGGCGGGGGGATCCTACAATGAGCAGTTCTTC. Translating gives CASSLGAGGSYNEQFF.

V gene TRBV6-5 combines with J gene TRBJ1-2; a possible D gene is TRBD1 (6 bases). CDR1 is MNHEY and CDR2 is SVGAGI in the germline V gene. CDR3 length: 13 residues. V lost 6 bases, J lost 6 bases, and 14 bases lay in between. Here the CDR3 DNA reads TGTGCCAGCAGCCATGGGGAGGGGGATGGCTACACCTTC. Translation gives CASSHGEGDGYTF.

The rearrangement uses TRBV7-9 and TRBJ2-1; 15 nucleotides match TRBD2. V gave up 5 bases and J gave up 9 bases; unmatched junction bases: 11. Per germline, CDR1 SEHNR and CDR2 FQNEAQ (reference sequence). This CDR3 contains 17 residues. Written as DNA, the CDR3 is TGTGCCAGCAGCCGGGGACAGGGGACTAGCGGGAGGTTTGAGCAGTTCTTC. Translating it yields CASSRGQGTSGRFEQFF.

The CDR3 loop is CASSQDPQRGPYEQYF. DNA for the CDR3: TGTGCCAGCAGCCAAGATCCCCAGCGGGGCCCCTACGAGCAGTACTTC. The chain employs TRBV4-2 and TRBJ2-7, with 7 bases aligning to TRBD2. Germline CDR1 and CDR2: LGHNA and YNFKEQ. V lost 0 bases and J lost 2; bases outside the gene matches: 7. The CDR3 covers 16 residues.

This chain uses TRBV9 with TRBJ2-1; D might be TRBD2 (5 bases). The CDR3 length is 16 residues. In germline, CDR1 is SGDLS, CDR2 YYNGEE. Trimming stripped 3 bases from V and 0 bases from J, with 13 bases between. In nucleotides, the CDR3 is TGTGCCAGCAGCGGATTCGGACTGGCCTCCTACAATGAGCAGTTCTTC. Residues: CASSGFGLASYNEQFF.

V is TRBV7-6 and J is TRBJ2-7, with D maybe TRBD2 (6 bases). Germline V CDR1 and CDR2: SGHVS, FNYEAQ. Trimming stripped 1 base from V and 5 bases from J, with 15 bases between. The CDR3 length is 15 residues. For the CDR3, the DNA is TGTGCCAGCAGCTTAGTACCCGGGAGCGACAACGAGCAGTACTTC. Its protein is CASSLVPGSDNEQYF.

This clone has a handful of counts. The CDR3 bases are TGTGCCAGCAGCTTAGAGGTCCTACTAGCGGGAGGGCCCCACGAGCAGTACTTC. This sequence encodes CASSLEVLLAGGPHEQYF. The chain recombines TRBV7-2 with TRBJ2-7, with TRBD2 matching over 13 bases. The CDR3 covers 18 residues. Germline V gives CDR1 SGHTA, CDR2 FQGNSA. Trimming took 1 base from V and 5 from J; bases not matched to a gene: 11.

The chain uses TRBV4-1 and TRBJ1-1, with D possibly matching TRBD1 (6 bases). The V end was cut by 5 bases, the J end by 1 base, with 17 bases between. Per the germline V gene, CDR1 is MGHRA and CDR2 is YSYEKL. The CDR3 runs 16 residues. The CDR3 region has the DNA TGCGCCAGCAGCTCCTTAGGGGGGGGCCGGAACACTGAAGCTTTCTTT. Its protein is CASSSLGGGRNTEAFF.

This clone was found a few times. The CDR3 sequence is CASSLAEDRHNYGYTF. The CDR3 nucleotides are TGTGCCAGCAGCTTAGCAGAGGACAGACATAACTATGGCTACACCTTC. The chain carries TRBV7-8 and TRBJ1-2; the D gene is possibly TRBD1 (6 bases). The germline V and J ends were trimmed by 0 bases and 1 base, with 12 bases remaining between them. The CDR3 spans 16 residues. The germline gives CDR1 SGHVS, CDR2 FQNEAQ.